The 15 T cell receptor beta chains given below trace back to one sample, sequenced in a study of T cells expressing NK-cell markers. TCRdb processed the 5' RACE reads again and assigns one entry to each CDR3 protein, with no DNA. Seen in this sample are approximately 420,000 distinct CDR3 sequences; the ten most common clones hold about 11%. Sequenced material: blood T cells: a sorted CD56 or NKG2C T cell subset, CD4+ or CD8+ T cells, or bulk PBMC T cells (not recorded which). Every receptor here comes from a woman aged 45-59 years in good health.

The chain joins TRBV20-1 to TRBJ2-1; checking the TCRdb D call of TRBD1 is not possible without DNA. This CDR3 has 15 residues. The V gene's germline CDR1 is DFQATT and CDR2 SNEGSKA (reference sequence). CDR3 protein: CSARDSRGPYNEQFF.

The chain couples TRBV6-6 to TRBJ1-2. Germline CDR1 reads MNHNY; CDR2 reads SVGAGI (reference sequence). CDR3 length: 16 amino acids. This CDR3 reads CASTLSVGEGWFGYTF.

The J gene is TRBJ2-1, the V gene TRBV12-3 or TRBV12-4; TCRdb picks TRBD2, but there is no DNA to check that call. This CDR3 contains 17 residues. The CDR3 loop is CASSLEDLASRLGEQFF.

The chain is built from TRBV30 and TRBJ1-5. Germline V lookup: CDR1 GTSNPN, CDR2 SVGIG (reference sequence). The CDR3 covers 13 residues. CDR3 region: CAWSPAANQPQHF.

The V gene is TRBV7-2, the J gene TRBJ2-4; TCRdb names TRBD2, which stays unverified in the absence of DNA. The CDR3 totals 14 residues. Germline-derived CDR1 and CDR2 are SGHTA and FQGNSA. The CDR3 sequence is CASSLGAPQNIQYF.

The chain couples TRBV12-3 or TRBV12-4 to TRBJ1-6; no DNA is available, so the TRBD1 call from TCRdb remains unchecked. There are 15 residues in the CDR3. This CDR3 is CASANDGTGNSPLHF.

J is TRBJ2-7 and V is TRBV3-1; the TRBD1 assignment by TCRdb is unverifiable without DNA. The length of the CDR3 is 12 residues. The V gene's germline CDR1 is LGHDT and CDR2 YNNKEL (reference sequence). The CDR3 sequence is CASSQTGSEQYF.

This chain joins TRBV5-1 and TRBJ1-4. Germline V gene lookup returns CDR1 SGHRS and CDR2 YFSETQ. The length of the CDR3 is 15 residues. CDR3 loop: CASSLVFGFGEKLFF.

The rearrangement joins TRBV6-5 to TRBJ2-2; TCRdb gives TRBD1 as the D gene, but with no DNA this cannot be confirmed. CDR1 is MNHEY and CDR2 is SVGAGI in the germline V gene. This CDR3 has 14 residues. CDR3 region: CASTQQVGAGELFF.

The J gene is TRBJ2-1, the V gene TRBV6-2 or TRBV6-3. This CDR3 spans 13 amino acids. CDR1 and CDR2 from the germline V gene are MNHEY and SVGEGT. CDR3 amino acids: CASSYSAGYEQFF.

This sequence joins TRBV6-2 or TRBV6-3 and TRBJ2-1; TCRdb names TRBD2, which stays unverified in the absence of DNA. Looked up from germline, CDR1 is MNHEY and CDR2 is SVGEGT. This CDR3 has 16 residues. This CDR3 is CASSPRLADIYNEQFF.

This rearrangement joins TRBV11-2 to TRBJ2-1; TCRdb selects TRBD2, and the lack of DNA leaves this call unchecked. CDR1 is SGHAT, CDR2 FQNNGV, per germline. This CDR3 has 13 amino acids. This chain's CDR3 is CASSLERASETLF.

V usage is TRBV5-6 and J usage is TRBJ2-7. The CDR3 covers 12 residues. Germline V CDR1 and CDR2: SGHDT, YYEEEE. CDR3 sequence: CASSGGDYEQYF.

The chain couples TRBV5-5 to TRBJ2-2; TCRdb selects TRBD1, and the lack of DNA leaves this call unchecked. The germline CDR1 and CDR2 sequences are SGHKS and YYEKEE (reference sequence). The CDR3 is 16 residues long. The CDR3 is CASSLFRDPNTGELFF. The whole variable domain, remainder taken from reference TRBV5-5 and TRBJ2-2, is DAGVTQSPTHLIKTRGQQVTLRCSPISGHKSVSWYQQVLGQGPQFIFQYYEKEERGRGNFPDRFSARQFPNYSSELNVNALLLGDSALYLCASSLFRDPNTGELFFGEGSRLTVL.

The chain employs TRBV5-1 and TRBJ2-4; TCRdb selects TRBD1, and the lack of DNA leaves this call unchecked. Germline CDR1 reads SGHRS; CDR2 reads YFSETQ. This CDR3 is 13 amino acids long. The CDR3 here is CASSPGTSNIQYF.